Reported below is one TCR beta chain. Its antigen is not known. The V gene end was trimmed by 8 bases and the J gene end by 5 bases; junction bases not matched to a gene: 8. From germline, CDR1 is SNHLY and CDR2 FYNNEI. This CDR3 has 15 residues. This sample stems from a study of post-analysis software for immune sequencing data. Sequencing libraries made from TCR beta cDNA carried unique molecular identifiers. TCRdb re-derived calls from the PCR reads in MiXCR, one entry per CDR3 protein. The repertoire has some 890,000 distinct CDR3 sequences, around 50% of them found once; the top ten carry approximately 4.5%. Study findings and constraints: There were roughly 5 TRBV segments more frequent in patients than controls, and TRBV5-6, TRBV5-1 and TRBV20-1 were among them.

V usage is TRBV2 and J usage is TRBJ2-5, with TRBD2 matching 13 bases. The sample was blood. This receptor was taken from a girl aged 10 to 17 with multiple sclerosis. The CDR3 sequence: CASGLAGALAETQYF. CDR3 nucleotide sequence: TGTGCCAGCGGACTAGCGGGGGCCTTGGCGGAGACCCAGTACTTC.